This record concerns one T cell receptor beta chain sequence. Its antigen remains undetermined. Base qualities are not provided; no much larger clone lies one nucleotide away. The sample originates from a study of blood T cell repertoires in COVID-19 (dated by TCRdb to about 2020). Looking at the study overall: Samples covering the acute and convalescent phases of COVID-19 were provided by collaborators in the United States, Italy and Spain. The material from the prospective study consisted of cDNA or gDNA derived from T cells, B-cell-depleted T cells, or PBMCs. The repertoires were made available in a free public database intended to serve as a resource for research on the immune response to SARS-CoV-2. The samples were drawn from the first 160 participants of the ongoing ImmuneRACE study and from 950 to 1,500 subjects provided by 6 global collaborators. Nearly every sample came with metadata listing a de-identified subject ID, COVID-19 status, age in years and sex. Subjects who had been exposed to COVID-19, were actively infected with it, or had recovered from it provided the deeply sampled blood TCRbeta repertoires that made up the dataset. Where HLA class I and class II types were available, the types were taken from metadata supplied by the sample provider, not from assay-based typing.

For CDR1 and CDR2, the germline V gene (reference sequence) lists LNHDA and SQIVND. V is pruned by 9 bases and J by 2 bases, leaving 6 bases of the junction without a gene match. The CDR3 runs 14 amino acids, cysteine and phenylalanine included. CDR3 DNA is the only sequence kept; it has 42 bases, read in frame from the first base. The paper's findings and limits, for the study overall: The quantity of clinical and demographic metadata differed by source and by participant and was supplied without curation.

The immunoSEQ Assay, a bias-controlled multiplex PCR, was used to amplify TCRbeta CDR3 regions from genomic DNA. Processing in the source paper ran as follows. Within the assay, amplification of reference gene primers was used to estimate how many nucleated cells each sample contained. Sequence reads were collapsed and filtered to measure the absolute abundance of every unique TCRbeta CDR3 rearrangement. For each sample, productive Simpson clonality was calculated as the square root of Simpson's diversity index over productive rearrangements. The table comes from immuneACCESS by way of TCRdb, which keeps in-frame sequences with V and J called. Part of the clones is missing from these tables; in studies checked, under half for an unresolved V gene and the rest for unknown reasons. V and J calls and clone size follow that table, whereas D and trimming were derived from the DNA. The sample contains around 150,000 clones, roughly four fifths of them found a single time. Less than 4.5% of the sample comes from the top ten.

Whole blood was collected in K2EDTA tubes by collaborating institutions according to the institutions' own protocols. Collaborator samples were shipped for TCRbeta analysis as frozen whole blood, isolated PBMCs, or DNA extracted from either sample type. The specimen was peripheral blood. This TCR was recovered from a woman of 80 years or more with acute or convalescent COVID-19. The rearranged segments are TRBV19 and TRBJ1-3; TRBD1 lines up with 8 middle nucleotides. The base sequence is TGTGCCAGCGAAAAGGGACAGGCTGGAAACACCATATATTTT. This gives the protein CASEKGQAGNTIYF.